Presented here are 28 T cell receptor beta chains from one specimen sequenced in a study of memory CD4+ T cells and cytomegalovirus serostatus. Profiling relied on immunoSEQ multiplex PCR, and the TCRdb table lists in-frame clones only, not all of them. The table shows about 50,000 clones, with just under 80% occurring only once. The sort gate was single viable CD3+CD4+CD8-CD45RO+ cells for memory CD4+ T cells. Sequencing was carried out using memory CD4+ T cells from blood. Receptors were obtained from an adult in good health and CMV-seronegative.

This chain uses TRBV7-2 with TRBJ1-2, with 9 bases that match TRBD1. Germline-derived CDR1 and CDR2 are SGHTA and FQGNSA. The CDR3 runs 16 residues. The junction had 8 bases not matched to a gene; V was cut back by 0 bases and J by 6 bases. The CDR3 DNA reads as TGTGCCAGCAGCTTAGCAACCTTAGGGACAGGGAATGGCTACACCTTC. The encoded protein is CASSLATLGTGNGYTF.

The chain uses TRBV5-1 and TRBJ1-3; 7 nucleotides align to TRBD1. J lost 0 bases, V lost 0 bases, and 3 bases had no gene match. CDR3 length: 16 residues. CDR1 is SGHRS and CDR2 is YFSETQ in the germline V gene. This CDR3 is CASSLEDRPSGNTIYF. CDR3 nucleotide sequence: TGCGCCAGCAGCTTGGAGGACAGGCCCTCTGGAAACACCATATATTTT.

Written as DNA, the CDR3 is TGTGCCAGCAGTGAATATGCTCTAGCGGGGTACCCGGGAGAGCAGTTCTTC. Translating gives CASSEYALAGYPGEQFF. The chain joins TRBV25-1 to TRBJ2-1; 9 nucleotides agree with TRBD2. The CDR3 covers 17 residues. The junction had 13 bases not matched to a gene; V was cut back by 0 bases and J by 10 bases. Germline-derived CDR1 and CDR2 are MGHDK and SYGVNS.

This clone appeared a single time. This chain uses TRBV30 with TRBJ2-2; D is undetermined. CDR1 is GTSNPN, CDR2 SVGIG, per germline (reference sequence). The CDR3 spans 13 residues. The V gene lost 0 bases and the J gene lost 4 bases, with 6 bases spanning the gap. CDR3 bases: TGTGCCTGGAGTGTAACCACCACCGGGGAGCTGTTTTTT. Encoded protein: CAWSVTTTGELFF.

Only one count was recorded for this clone. Different DNA sequences within this sample yield the same CDR3. The chain employs TRBV25-1 and TRBJ1-4; no reliable D call. Germline loops: CDR1 MGHDK, CDR2 SYGVNS. Trimming removed 3 bases at V and 5 bases at J, with 10 bases between. This CDR3 is 14 amino acids long. CDR3 loop: CASSEPSRNEKLFF. The CDR3, as DNA: TGTGCCAGCAGTGAGCCGAGCCGAAATGAAAAACTGTTTTTT.

This clone has a single count. J is TRBJ2-7 and V is TRBV19; 9 positions agree with TRBD1. Germline lookup yields CDR1 LNHDA and CDR2 SQIVND (reference sequence). The V gene end was trimmed by 6 bases and the J gene end by 2 bases; junction bases not matched to a gene: 2. This CDR3 comprises 13 residues. Here the CDR3 reads CASRGTGTYEQYF. The DNA of the CDR3 is TGTGCCAGTAGAGGGACAGGGACCTACGAGCAGTACTTC.

The J gene is TRBJ1-2, the V gene TRBV10-3; no reliable D call. Germline CDR1 ENHRY, CDR2 SYGVKD. Trimming cost V 9 bases and J 0 bases, with 11 bases left between them. This CDR3 is 13 amino acids long. CDR3 loop: CAIRGTANYGYTF. CDR3 coding DNA: TGTGCCATTCGGGGAACAGCTAACTATGGCTACACCTTC.

The chain carries TRBV13 and TRBJ2-7; weak D call: TRBD1 (5 bases). This CDR3 comprises 12 residues. Germline CDR1 and CDR2: PRHDT and FYEKMQ (reference sequence). V lost 2 bases to trimming and J lost 4 bases, with 6 bases between them. The DNA of the CDR3 is TGTGCCAGCAGCTTACCAGGGTACGAGCAGTACTTC. Translated, it gives CASSLPGYEQYF.

This clone was picked up a small number of times. The genes are TRBV28 and TRBJ2-7, with 7 nucleotides matching TRBD1. Germline CDR1 and CDR2: MDHEN and SYDVKM. V dropped 3 bases and J dropped 2; count of bases not matched to a gene: 4. The CDR3 sequence is 14 residues long. CDR3: CASSFPDRAYEQYF. The DNA for the CDR3 is TGTGCCAGCAGTTTTCCAGACAGGGCCTACGAGCAGTACTTC.

This clone has a single count. CDR3 amino acids: CASSLNVGGYGYTF. The CDR3 nucleotides are TGCGCCAGCAGCTTGAATGTCGGTGGCTATGGCTACACCTTC. The rearrangement uses TRBV5-1 and TRBJ1-2; D gene unclear. V was shortened by 1 base and J by 4 bases, with 11 bases between the two germline ends. The germline V gene has CDR1 SGHRS and CDR2 YFSETQ. This CDR3 is built from 14 residues.

This rearrangement joins TRBV28 to TRBJ1-2; 10 bases line up with TRBD1. The CDR3 runs 13 residues. Germline V CDR1 and CDR2: MDHEN, SYDVKM. Trimming at V came to 6 bases and at J to 6 bases, leaving 4 bases not matched to a gene. CDR3 sequence (DNA): TGTGCCAGCAGGTCCGGGACAGGGGATGGCTACACCTTC. It translates to CASRSGTGDGYTF.

The chain joins TRBV6-5 to TRBJ1-4; D unclear. V dropped 0 bases and J dropped 8 bases, with 13 bases sitting between them. This CDR3 has 15 residues. In germline, CDR1 is MNHEY, CDR2 SVGAGI. The CDR3 sequence: CASSYSGSHGEKLFF. The CDR3 DNA is TGTGCCAGCAGTTACTCAGGGAGTCATGGGGAAAAACTGTTTTTT.

This sequence joins TRBV11-1 and TRBJ2-5; D gene unclear. This CDR3 region has 14 residues. Between the trimmed V and J ends, which lost 5 bases and 1 base, there was a span of 11 bases. CDR1 SGHAT and CDR2 FQDESV come from the germline V gene (reference sequence). The CDR3 protein is CASSRSRVQETQYF. Written as DNA, the CDR3 is TGTGCCAGCAGCCGCAGTAGGGTCCAAGAGACCCAGTACTTC.

Here the CDR3 DNA reads TGTGCCATCAGGGGAGGGTACTATGGCTACACCTTC. This translates into CAIRGGYYGYTF. The chain combines TRBV10-3 with TRBJ1-2; D is undetermined. The CDR3 spans 12 residues. The V and J ends lost 6 bases and 3 bases respectively, with 8 bases between them. Germline CDR1 ENHRY, CDR2 SYGVKD.

The chain is built from TRBV4-1 and TRBJ2-2; no reliable D call. V was pared by 1 base and J by 6 bases, with 9 bases between. Germline assignment: CDR1 MGHRA and CDR2 YSYEKL. The CDR3 runs to 14 residues. The CDR3 here is CASSQVGSAGELFF. DNA of the CDR3: TGCGCCAGCAGCCAAGTCGGCAGTGCCGGGGAGCTGTTTTTT.

This clone came up a few times. The chain joins TRBV7-9 to TRBJ1-2; perhaps TRBD1 as D (5 bases). Germline lookup yields CDR1 SEHNR and CDR2 FQNEAQ (reference sequence). The CDR3 is 13 amino acids. The V end lost 6 bases, the J end lost 8 bases, and 16 bases lay between the germline ends. CDR3 DNA sequence: TGTGCCAGCAGTCGCGAGGGGCGGGGAGGCTACACCTTC. The encoded protein is CASSREGRGGYTF.

The chain combines TRBV7-8 with TRBJ1-4; 7 nucleotides match TRBD1. This CDR3 contains 14 residues. Trimming removed 5 bases from V and 6 bases from J; junction bases left unmatched: 6. CDR1 SGHVS and CDR2 FQNEAQ come from the germline V gene. CDR3 loop: CASSQQGLDEKLFF. The DNA for the CDR3 is TGTGCCAGCAGCCAACAGGGGCTTGATGAAAAACTGTTTTTT.

V is TRBV10-3 and J is TRBJ1-1; no firm D call. This CDR3 comprises 13 residues. The ends were cut back, 7 bases at V and 0 bases at J, with 9 bases in the middle. CDR1 ENHRY and CDR2 SYGVKD come from the germline V gene. The CDR3 protein is CAINDKMNTEAFF. DNA of the CDR3: TGTGCCATCAACGACAAGATGAACACTGAAGCTTTCTTT.

On this clone itself: Other DNA sequences in the sample encode the same CDR3. The chain joins TRBV5-1 to TRBJ1-2, with D tentatively TRBD1 (6 bases). The CDR3 consists of 13 residues. V lost 2 bases, J lost 3 bases, and 8 bases lay in between. Germline V gene lookup returns CDR1 SGHRS and CDR2 YFSETQ. The CDR3 loop reads CASSLQGDYGYTF. In DNA, the CDR3 is TGCGCCAGCAGCTTACAGGGTGACTATGGCTACACCTTC.

CDR3 bases: TGTGCCATCTCGGGACTGGGCCTTAATGAGCAGTTCTTC. Encoded protein: CAISGLGLNEQFF. The J gene is TRBJ2-1, the V gene TRBV28; TRBD2 might be the D (6 bases). The germline CDR1 and CDR2 sequences are MDHEN and SYDVKM. The V and J ends lost 10 bases and 7 bases respectively, with 17 bases between them. The CDR3 sequence is 13 residues long.

The CDR3 DNA is TGTGCCAGCAGTGAAGGTCCTCCGGCTAACTATGGCTACACCTTC. Protein product: CASSEGPPANYGYTF. The chain has TRBV6-1 and TRBJ1-2; D unresolved. CDR1 and CDR2 (germline): MNHNS, SASEGT. The length of the CDR3 is 15 residues. Trimming took off 1 base at V and 0 bases at J, with 9 bases between the two ends.

The V and J genes are TRBV7-8 and TRBJ2-7; D gene uncertain. The CDR3 has 14 amino acids. The germline V gene has CDR1 SGHVS and CDR2 FQNEAQ. With 7 bases removed from V and 0 bases from J, the gap between germline ends came to 13 bases. The CDR3: CASNPRTVSYEQYF. For the CDR3, the DNA is TGTGCCAGCAACCCCAGGACGGTCTCCTACGAGCAGTACTTC.

This clone is a singleton in its sample. The chain combines TRBV18 with TRBJ2-1, with TRBD2 matching over 13 bases. In germline, CDR1 is KGHSH, CDR2 LQKENI. J gave up 0 bases and V 5 bases, and 7 bases lay outside the gene matches. The CDR3 is 18 residues long. CDR3 DNA: TGTGCCAGCTCAACACTAGCGGGAGGGACTAGCTCCTACAATGAGCAGTTCTTC. It specifies CASSTLAGGTSSYNEQFF. The variable domain in full, completed from reference TRBV18 and TRBJ2-1, reads NAGVMQNPRHLVRRRGQEARLRCSPMKGHSHVYWYRQLPEEGLKFMVYLQKENIIDESGMPKERFSAEFPKEGPSILRIQQVVRGDSAAYFCASSTLAGGTSSYNEQFFGPGTRLTVL.

The chain joins TRBV19 to TRBJ2-3, with 9 bases that match TRBD1. The CDR3 has 15 residues. The junction had 4 bases not matched to a gene; V was cut back by 6 bases and J by 0 bases. Germline values: CDR1 LNHDA, CDR2 SQIVND (reference sequence). The CDR3 loop is CASSLQGASTDTQYF. In nucleotides, the CDR3 is TGTGCCAGTAGCTTACAGGGGGCTAGCACAGATACGCAGTATTTT.

This clone was detected only once. The chain has TRBV19 and TRBJ2-2; the D gene is possibly TRBD1 (5 bases). The CDR3 is 14 amino acids. V was cut by 1 base and J by 5 bases, with 8 bases left in between. Per the germline V gene, CDR1 is LNHDA and CDR2 is SQIVND (reference sequence). The CDR3 region is CASSIGQKTGELFF. In DNA, the CDR3 is TGTGCCAGTAGTATAGGACAGAAAACCGGGGAGCTGTTTTTT.

V usage is TRBV7-8 and J usage is TRBJ1-1, with 8 bases fitting TRBD1. CDR3 length equals 15 residues. V dropped 5 bases and J dropped 1; count of bases not matched to a gene: 6. Germline-derived CDR1 and CDR2 are SGHVS and FQNEAQ. CDR3: CASSQDRASNTEAFF. DNA for the CDR3: TGTGCCAGCAGCCAGGACAGGGCCTCGAACACTGAAGCTTTCTTT.

This clone came up a few times. CDR3 in amino acids: CSARGETQYF. The CDR3, as DNA: TGCAGTGCTAGAGGAGAGACCCAGTACTTC. The genes are TRBV20-1 and TRBJ2-5; no clear D gene. CDR3 size: 10 residues. Deletions cut 1 base from V and 4 bases from J, with 1 base between. The germline CDR1 and CDR2 sequences are DFQATT and SNEGSKA (reference sequence).

The CDR3 reads CASLDSGSVHEQYF. The CDR3 nucleotides read TGTGCCAGCCTCGATAGCGGGAGTGTCCACGAGCAGTACTTC. The chain employs TRBV28 and TRBJ2-7; TRBD2 agrees at 9 bases. With V trimmed by 8 bases and J by 5 bases, 10 bases remained unmatched. Germline CDR1 MDHEN, CDR2 SYDVKM. This CDR3 spans 14 amino acids.